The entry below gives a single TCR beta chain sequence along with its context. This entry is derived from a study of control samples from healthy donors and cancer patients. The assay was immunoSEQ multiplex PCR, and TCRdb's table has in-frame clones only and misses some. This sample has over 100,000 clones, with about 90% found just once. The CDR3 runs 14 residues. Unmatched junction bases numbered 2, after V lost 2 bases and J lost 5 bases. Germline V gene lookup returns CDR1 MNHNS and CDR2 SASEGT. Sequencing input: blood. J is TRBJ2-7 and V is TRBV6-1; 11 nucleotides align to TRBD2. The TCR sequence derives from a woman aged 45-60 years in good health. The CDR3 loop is CASSELAGGNEQYF. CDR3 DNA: TGTGCCAGCAGTGAATTAGCGGGAGGGAACGAGCAGTACTTC.